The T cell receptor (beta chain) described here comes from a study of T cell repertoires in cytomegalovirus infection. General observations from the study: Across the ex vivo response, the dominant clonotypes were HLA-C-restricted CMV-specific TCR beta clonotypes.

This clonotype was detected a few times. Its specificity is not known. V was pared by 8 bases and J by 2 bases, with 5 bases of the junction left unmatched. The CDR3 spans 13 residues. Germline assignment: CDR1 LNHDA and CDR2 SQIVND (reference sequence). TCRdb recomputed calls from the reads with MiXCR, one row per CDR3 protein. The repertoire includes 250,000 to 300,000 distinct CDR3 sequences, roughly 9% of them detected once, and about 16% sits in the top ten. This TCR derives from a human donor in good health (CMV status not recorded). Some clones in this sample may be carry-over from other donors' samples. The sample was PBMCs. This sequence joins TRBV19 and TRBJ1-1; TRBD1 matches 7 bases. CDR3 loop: CASGRGRNTEAFF. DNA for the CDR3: TGTGCCAGTGGAAGGGGGCGAAACACTGAAGCTTTCTTT.